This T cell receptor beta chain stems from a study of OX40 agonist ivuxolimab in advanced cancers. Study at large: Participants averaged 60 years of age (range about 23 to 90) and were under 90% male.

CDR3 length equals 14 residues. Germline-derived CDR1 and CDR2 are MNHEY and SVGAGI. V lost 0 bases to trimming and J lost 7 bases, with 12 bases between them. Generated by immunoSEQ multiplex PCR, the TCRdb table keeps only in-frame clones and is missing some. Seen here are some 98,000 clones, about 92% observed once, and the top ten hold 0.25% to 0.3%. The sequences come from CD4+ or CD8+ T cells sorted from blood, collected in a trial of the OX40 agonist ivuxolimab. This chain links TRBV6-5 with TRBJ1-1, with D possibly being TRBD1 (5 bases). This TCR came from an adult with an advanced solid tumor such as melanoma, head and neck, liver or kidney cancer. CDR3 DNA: TGTGCCAGCAGTTACTCCCCAGGGATTTATGAAGCTTTCTTT. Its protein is CASSYSPGIYEAFF.